This TCR beta chain stems from a study of blood T cell repertoires in COVID-19. Profiling relied on immunoSEQ multiplex PCR, and the TCRdb table lists in-frame clones only, not all of them. Altogether about 300,000 clones are present, around 88% being singletons, with the ten largest covering 1.6%. The junction had 16 bases not matched to a gene; V was cut back by 5 bases and J by 7 bases. In germline, CDR1 is LNHDA, CDR2 SQIVND (reference sequence). There are 18 residues in the CDR3. The sequence was collected from a woman aged 25 to 39 with COVID-19, enrolled during active disease. Sequenced sample: peripheral blood. The chain couples TRBV19 to TRBJ2-2; 10 positions agree with TRBD1. In DNA, the CDR3 is TGTGCCAGTAGTGCGAACAGACCCGGGACAGGGGAACACGGGGAGCTGTTTTTT. Translating it yields CASSANRPGTGEHGELFF.